This T cell receptor beta chain was found in a study of T cell responses to AZD1222 COVID-19 vaccine. Measured with immunoSEQ multiplex PCR; TCRdb has only the in-frame clones, and not every one. The sample yields approximately 67,000 clones, 70% to 90% seen once. Findings and caveats of the study: Seropositive status at baseline applied to only five or six AZD1222 recipients. The study found Spike-specific TCR breadth and depth rose after two AZD1222 doses. Close to half of spike-specific TCRs reportedly recognize unmutated variant regions.

CDR3 size: 14 residues. Germline CDR1 is LGHDT and CDR2 is YNNKEL (reference sequence). Between the trimmed V and J ends, which lost 4 bases and 5 bases, there was a span of 12 bases. About this clone itself: Its antigen is as yet unknown.

This material consisted of peripheral blood, taken 28 days after the second AZD1222 dose. The clonotype was recovered from an adult who received the AZD1222 COVID-19 vaccine. V usage is TRBV3-1 (or the pseudogene TRBV3-2) and J usage is TRBJ2-1; D call uncertain. In nucleotides, the CDR3 is TGTGCCAGCAGCCCTTTGGCAGTAAACAATGAGCAGTTCTTC. It translates to CASSPLAVNNEQFF.